A single sample is the source of the 10 T cell receptor beta chains below, sequenced in a study of CD8+ T cells in alopecia areata. The authors extracted RNA and reverse transcribed it into cDNA as the sequencing template. TCRdb's table, derived via immunoSEQ multiplex PCR, lists solely in-frame clones and lacks some. The sample yields 150,000 or so clones, about 50% seen once. Here the sequenced sample was CD8+ T cells sorted from blood, taken at week 0. These receptor sequences come from a human donor with alopecia areata.

The chain couples TRBV4-3 to TRBJ2-3; TRBD2 agrees at 10 bases. The CDR3 contains 17 residues. Germline V gene lookup returns CDR1 LGHNA and CDR2 YSLEER. Unmatched junction bases numbered 8, after V lost 5 bases and J lost 0 bases. CDR3 sequence: CASSSHRTSGSTDTQYF. In DNA form, the CDR3 reads TGCGCCAGCAGCTCCCACCGGACTAGCGGTAGCACAGATACGCAGTATTTT.

V is TRBV4-2 and J is TRBJ2-1; 7 nucleotides align to TRBD2. V trimming: 5 bases; J trimming: 8 bases; junction bases outside the gene matches: 9. CDR1 LGHNA and CDR2 YNFKEQ come from the germline V gene. This CDR3 contains 14 residues. This CDR3 is CASSADSGAYEQFF. In DNA form, the CDR3 reads TGTGCCAGCAGCGCTGACAGCGGGGCCTATGAGCAGTTCTTC.

This clone was counted only a few times. The gene calls are TRBV5-5 and TRBJ2-5; D is possibly TRBD1 or TRBD2 (5 bases each). Trimming cost V 3 bases and J 9 bases, with 12 bases left between them. Germline CDR1 SGHKS, CDR2 YYEKEE (reference sequence). The CDR3 totals 12 residues. CDR3 loop: CASSWGSASQYF. The CDR3, as DNA: TGTGCCAGCAGCTGGGGGAGCGCGTCCCAGTACTTC. The full variable domain, completed using reference TRBV5-5 and TRBJ2-5, is DAGVTQSPTHLIKTRGQQVTLRCSPISGHKSVSWYQQVLGQGPQFIFQYYEKEERGRGNFPDRFSARQFPNYSSELNVNALLLGDSALYLCASSWGSASQYFGPGTRLLVL.

This clone was counted only a few times. CDR3 sequence reads: CASGTPGGQPDFF. CDR3 nucleotides: TGTGCCAGCGGGACCCCAGGGGGCCAACCGGATTTCTTC. This rearrangement joins TRBV28 to TRBJ2-1, with 8 nucleotides matching TRBD1. J was trimmed by 16 bases and V by 8 bases; bases with no gene match: 16. Looked up from germline, CDR1 is MDHEN and CDR2 is SYDVKM. The CDR3 consists of 13 residues. The variable domain in full, with the rest retrieved from reference TRBV28 and TRBJ2-1, is DVKVTQSSRYLVKRTGEKVFLECVQDMDHENMFWYRQDPGLGLRLIYFSYDVKMKEKGDIPEGYSVSREKKERFSLILESASTNQTSMYLCASGTPGGQPDFFGPGTRLTVL.

In this sample, this clone turned up once. This sequence joins TRBV5-6 and TRBJ1-5; D might be TRBD1 (6 bases). Germline V gives CDR1 SGHDT, CDR2 YYEEEE. This CDR3 spans 15 amino acids. Trimming removed 2 bases from V and 6 bases from J, with 15 bases in between. The CDR3 DNA is TGTGCCAGCAGCTTTAGGGGCGCAGGGGTTCAGCCCCAGCATTTT. It encodes CASSFRGAGVQPQHF.

CDR3 DNA: TGTGCCAGCAGCTTAAGCCAGGGGCCTTACGAGCAGTACTTC. It is translated as CASSLSQGPYEQYF. The V and J genes are TRBV7-6 and TRBJ2-7, with a possible D match to TRBD1 (6 bases). The germline V gene has CDR1 SGHVS and CDR2 FNYEAQ. Trimming cost V 2 bases and J 4 bases, with 12 bases left between them. The CDR3 runs to 14 residues.

This sequence joins TRBV7-9 and TRBJ2-1, with D hard to call. V shed 2 bases and J shed 4 bases, with 9 bases lying between them. Germline V CDR1 and CDR2: SEHNR, FQNEAQ (reference sequence). CDR3 length equals 14 residues. The DNA for the CDR3 is TGTGCCAGCAGCTTATTGTTGGGGTACAATGAGCAGTTCTTC. Translated: CASSLLLGYNEQFF.

Only one count was recorded for this clone. This rearrangement joins TRBV30 to TRBJ2-7; no reliable D call. Between the trimmed V and J ends, which lost 2 bases and 6 bases, there was a span of 11 bases. CDR3 length: 12 residues. From germline, CDR1 is GTSNPN and CDR2 SVGIG (reference sequence). CDR3 loop: CAWSWGKGEQYF. The CDR3 nucleotides read TGTGCCTGGAGTTGGGGAAAGGGCGAGCAGTACTTC.

This chain's CDR3 is CSAPRNTEAFF. The CDR3 DNA reads TGCAGTGCTCCCCGGAACACTGAAGCTTTCTTT. The chain carries TRBV20-1 and TRBJ1-1; D unresolved. This CDR3 comprises 11 residues. Germline CDR1 DFQATT, CDR2 SNEGSKA (reference sequence). The V end was cut by 5 bases, the J end by 1 base, with 5 bases between.

The chain has TRBV15 and TRBJ2-3; D might be TRBD2 (5 bases). The CDR3 is 15 amino acids. Trimming stripped 5 bases from V and 2 bases from J, with 14 bases between. Per germline, CDR1 LNHNV and CDR2 YYDKDF (reference sequence). The CDR3 reads CATSPDSRPTDTQYF. The CDR3 DNA reads as TGTGCCACCAGCCCGGACTCTCGCCCCACAGATACGCAGTATTTT.